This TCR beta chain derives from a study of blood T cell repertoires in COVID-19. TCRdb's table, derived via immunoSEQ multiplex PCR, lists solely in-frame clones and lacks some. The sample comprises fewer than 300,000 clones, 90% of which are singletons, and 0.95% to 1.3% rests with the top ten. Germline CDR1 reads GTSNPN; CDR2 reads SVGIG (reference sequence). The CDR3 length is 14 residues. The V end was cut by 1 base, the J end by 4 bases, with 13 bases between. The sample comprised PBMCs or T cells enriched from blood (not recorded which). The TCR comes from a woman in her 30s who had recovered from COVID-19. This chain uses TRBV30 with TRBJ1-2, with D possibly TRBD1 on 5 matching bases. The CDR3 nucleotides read TGTGCCTGGAGTGCCGGGGGGGGAGTCTATGGCTACACCTTC. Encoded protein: CAWSAGGGVYGYTF.